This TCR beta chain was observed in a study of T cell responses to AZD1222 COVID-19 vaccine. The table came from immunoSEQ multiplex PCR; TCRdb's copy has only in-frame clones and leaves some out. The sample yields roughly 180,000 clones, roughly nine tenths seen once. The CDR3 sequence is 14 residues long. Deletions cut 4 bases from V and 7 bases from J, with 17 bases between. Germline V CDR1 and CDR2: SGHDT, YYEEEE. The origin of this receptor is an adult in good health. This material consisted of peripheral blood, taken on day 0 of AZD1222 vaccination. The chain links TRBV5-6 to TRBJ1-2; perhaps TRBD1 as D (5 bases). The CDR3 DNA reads TGTGCCAGCAGCCCTCGCCAGGGTTCAGGTGGCTACACCTTC. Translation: CASSPRQGSGGYTF.